The 32 T cell receptor beta chains below all came from one sample that was sequenced in a study of identical twins. Via MiXCR, TCRdb re-called the 5' RACE reads, giving one row per CDR3 protein. The sample carries 1.5 million to 2 million distinct CDR3 sequences, about 30% recorded once. Sample: cord blood. The receptors were sampled from a newborn girl in good health.

This clonotype was detected only a few times. This chain uses TRBV7-2 with TRBJ1-4; D might be TRBD1 (6 bases). Germline CDR1 and CDR2: SGHTA and FQGNSA. The ends were cut back, 5 bases at V and 4 bases at J, with 11 bases in the middle. The CDR3 spans 14 residues. The CDR3 region is CASSGGQNNEKLFF. The CDR3 DNA is TGTGCCAGCAGCGGGGGACAAAATAATGAAAAACTGTTTTTT.

This chain links TRBV10-3 with TRBJ1-1; D unresolved. Germline lookup yields CDR1 ENHRY and CDR2 SYGVKD. This CDR3 has 14 amino acids. Trimming cost V 3 bases and J 5 bases, with 13 bases left between them. This CDR3 is CAISDGEGWTEAFF. Written as DNA, the CDR3 is TGTGCCATCAGTGACGGGGAAGGGTGGACTGAAGCTTTCTTT.

The chain uses TRBV3-1 and TRBJ1-4; D ambiguous. Germline V gene data show CDR1 as LGHDT and CDR2 as YNNKEL (reference sequence). The CDR3 spans 13 residues. Between the trimmed V and J ends, which lost 1 base and 7 bases, there was a span of 7 bases. In DNA, the CDR3 is TGTGCCAGCAGCCAAGTCGTCCCTGAAAAACTGTTTTTT. It is translated as CASSQVVPEKLFF.

This clonotype has a handful of counts. The V call is TRBV29-1, the J call TRBJ2-1; D possibly corresponds to TRBD2 (5 bases). Germline V gene data show CDR1 as SQVTM and CDR2 as ANQGSEA. The CDR3 runs to 13 residues. The V and J ends lost 4 bases and 4 bases respectively, with 11 bases between them. For the CDR3, the DNA is TGCAGCGTTGGACCCAGCGGTTACAATGAGCAGTTCTTC. This gives the protein CSVGPSGYNEQFF.

In its sample, this clonotype was seen a few times. This rearrangement joins TRBV2 to TRBJ2-1, with 12 positions matching TRBD1. The CDR3 has 15 residues. Germline CDR1 and CDR2: SNHLY and FYNNEI. V was pared by 6 bases and J by 7 bases, with 7 bases of the junction left unmatched. The CDR3 is CASRKGQGARNEQFF. Here the CDR3 DNA reads TGTGCCAGCAGGAAGGGACAGGGGGCCCGGAATGAGCAGTTCTTC.

The rearrangement joins TRBV6-5 to TRBJ2-5, with D maybe TRBD2 (5 bases). CDR3 length equals 17 residues. Per germline, CDR1 MNHEY and CDR2 SVGAGI. Trimming shortened V by 0 bases and J by 5 bases, and 19 bases separated the two germline ends. In DNA form, the CDR3 reads TGTGCCAGCAGTTACTCTTCGCTAGTGGGAGCTACTGAGACCCAGTACTTC. It translates to CASSYSSLVGATETQYF.

V usage is TRBV11-2 and J usage is TRBJ1-6, with D unclear. The CDR3 is made up of 17 amino acids. The germline V gene has CDR1 SGHAT and CDR2 FQNNGV. Trimming stripped 2 bases from V and 8 bases from J, with 19 bases between. The CDR3: CASSLRPRGKRHSPLHF. The DNA of the CDR3 is TGTGCCAGCAGCTTAAGGCCCCGAGGAAAGAGGCATTCACCCCTCCACTTT.

A few counts support this clonotype. CDR3 DNA: TGTGCCAGCAGCGTAGCGGGATCTCCCTACAATGAGCAGTTCTTC. Translating it yields CASSVAGSPYNEQFF. V usage is TRBV9 and J usage is TRBJ2-1, with a tentative D call TRBD2 (5 bases). Germline CDR1 is SGDLS and CDR2 is YYNGEE. Trimming stripped 0 bases from V and 2 bases from J, with 9 bases between. This CDR3 is 15 amino acids long.

This clonotype has more than one count but fewer than ten. The gene calls are TRBV7-9 and TRBJ2-1; D not certain. CDR1 and CDR2 (germline): SEHNR, FQNEAQ (reference sequence). There are 18 residues in the CDR3. The ends were cut back, 5 bases at V and 0 bases at J, with 20 bases in the middle. The CDR3 DNA reads TGTGCCAGCAGCCCCCCTCTTTCTAGAGTTGGCTCCTACAATGAGCAGTTCTTC. It specifies CASSPPLSRVGSYNEQFF.

This clonotype was recorded many times. The rearrangement links TRBV6-5 to TRBJ2-7; 9 nucleotides match TRBD2. CDR3 length: 16 amino acids. The V gene's germline CDR1 is MNHEY and CDR2 SVGAGI. The junction had 11 bases not matched to a gene; V was cut back by 4 bases and J by 4 bases. The CDR3, as DNA: TGTGCCAGCAGTTTGCGGGAGGGCTTTATCTTTTACGAGCAGTACTTC. Its translation is CASSLREGFIFYEQYF.

The genes are TRBV6-5 and TRBJ1-3; a weak D match, TRBD1 (6 bases). The CDR3 consists of 16 residues. The V and J ends lost 0 bases and 0 bases respectively, with 9 bases between them. The V gene's germline CDR1 is MNHEY and CDR2 SVGAGI. As DNA, the CDR3 is TGTGCCAGCAGTTACTCGGACAGTCACTCTGGAAACACCATATATTTT. This gives the protein CASSYSDSHSGNTIYF.

The CDR3 region is CASSLSRQGRNYGYTF. The CDR3 DNA follows: TGTGCCAGCAGTTTATCTCGACAGGGTAGGAACTATGGCTACACCTTC. The rearrangement uses TRBV27 and TRBJ1-2; 7 nucleotides align to TRBD1. In germline, CDR1 is MNHEY, CDR2 SMNVEV (reference sequence). The CDR3 is 16 residues long. V was clipped by 0 bases and J by 2 bases; unmatched bases: 6.

This clonotype occurred many times. The CDR3 spells CAISEDAAYGYTF. CDR3 DNA: TGTGCCATCAGTGAAGACGCAGCCTATGGCTACACCTTC. This chain connects TRBV10-3 to TRBJ1-2; D not resolved. Trimming stripped 3 bases from V and 4 bases from J, with 9 bases between. The length of the CDR3 is 13 residues. CDR1 ENHRY and CDR2 SYGVKD come from the germline V gene.

J is TRBJ2-5 and V is TRBV20-1, with 9 nucleotides matching TRBD1. Judging by the DNA end, TRBJ2-7 fits better; the J call may be wrong. CDR3 size: 14 residues. CDR1 DFQATT and CDR2 SNEGSKA come from the germline V gene (reference sequence). In nucleotides, the CDR3 is TGCAGTGTTAGGCCCCGGGACAGGGCCTACGAGCAGTACTTC. Amino acid sequence: CSVRPRDRAYEQYF.

In this sample, this clonotype turned up many times. The chain carries TRBV4-1 and TRBJ2-1, with 11 bases matching TRBD2. The CDR3 runs to 16 residues. Trimming cost V 4 bases and J 5 bases; bases outside gene matches: 7. Germline values: CDR1 MGHRA, CDR2 YSYEKL. Here the CDR3 reads CASSPLAGGLDNEQFF. In nucleotides, the CDR3 is TGCGCCAGCAGCCCATTAGCGGGGGGGCTCGACAATGAGCAGTTCTTC.

This chain connects TRBV20-1 to TRBJ2-7; 7 positions agree with TRBD2. Trimming removed 5 bases from V and 2 bases from J; junction bases left unmatched: 6. Germline CDR1 reads DFQATT; CDR2 reads SNEGSKA (reference sequence). The CDR3 consists of 13 residues. CDR3 sequence reads: CSAATSAPYEQYF. CDR3 sequence (DNA): TGCAGTGCTGCAACTAGCGCCCCCTACGAGCAGTACTTC.

The CDR3 nucleotides are TGCAGTGCTAGAGACCAGAAAGTCGAGCAGTACTTC. This codes for CSARDQKVEQYF. The rearrangement links TRBV20-1 to TRBJ2-7; D not resolved. The germline V gene encodes CDR1 DFQATT and CDR2 SNEGSKA (reference sequence). V gave up 0 bases and J gave up 6 bases, with 9 bases separating them. CDR3 size: 12 residues.

The chain joins TRBV5-1 to TRBJ2-1; 9 bases map to TRBD2. The V gene end was trimmed by 4 bases and the J gene end by 7 bases; junction bases not matched to a gene: 27. Germline V gives CDR1 SGHRS, CDR2 YFSETQ. This CDR3 is 21 amino acids long. The CDR3, as DNA: TGCGCCAGCAGCGGCCGAATAATGACAGGGACACAAGGACTAGCGCGGAATGAGCAGTTCTTC. Its translation is CASSGRIMTGTQGLARNEQFF.

This clonotype was observed a single time. The chain employs TRBV18 and TRBJ2-5; D is perhaps TRBD2 (6 bases). Gene TRBJ2-7 matches the end of the DNA better, so the J call may be wrong. The CDR3 contains 14 residues. Germline CDR1 reads KGHSH; CDR2 reads LQKENI. CDR3 region: CASSSPYTSFEQYF. CDR3 in DNA: TGTGCCAGCTCATCCCCCTATACTAGCTTCGAGCAGTACTTC.

This clonotype was counted only a few times. V gene TRBV20-1 combines with J gene TRBJ2-5, with D uncertain. The germline V gene has CDR1 DFQATT and CDR2 SNEGSKA (reference sequence). The CDR3 is made up of 13 amino acids. The V end lost 2 bases, the J end lost 2 bases, and 9 bases lay between the germline ends. CDR3 loop: CSARQQLQETQYF. In DNA, the CDR3 is TGCAGTGCTAGACAACAACTACAAGAGACCCAGTACTTC.

This clonotype has a handful of counts. V usage is TRBV7-9 and J usage is TRBJ1-2; D remains ambiguous. The germline gives CDR1 SEHNR, CDR2 FQNEAQ (reference sequence). The V and J ends lost 3 bases and 8 bases respectively, with 13 bases between them. This CDR3 has 13 residues. The CDR3 spells CASSFESGLGYTF. The CDR3 DNA follows: TGTGCCAGCAGCTTCGAGAGCGGGCTCGGCTACACCTTC.

To note about this clonotype: Since a much larger clone is just one base distant, this may be a read error. V is TRBV2 and J is TRBJ2-1, with 7 bases lining up with TRBD1. CDR1 is SNHLY, CDR2 FYNNEI, per germline. This CDR3 is 12 amino acids long. The CDR3 DNA is TGTGCCGGCAGCGACAGGGACAATGAGCAGTTCTTC. Translated, it gives CAGSDRDNEQFF.

This clonotype was counted a few times. The chain employs TRBV20-1 and TRBJ1-5; 7 nucleotides align to TRBD1. With 2 bases clipped from V and 1 base from J, the junction kept 8 bases outside the gene matches. The CDR3 contains 16 residues. In germline, CDR1 is DFQATT, CDR2 SNEGSKA (reference sequence). CDR3 protein: CSARPSATGSNQPQHF. CDR3 in DNA: TGCAGTGCTAGACCTTCGGCGACAGGGAGCAATCAGCCCCAGCATTTT.

This clonotype was seen only a few times. The chain is built from TRBV13 and TRBJ2-1; TRBD2 is a possible D gene (5 bases). V gave up 0 bases and J gave up 12 bases, with 18 bases separating them. Looked up from germline, CDR1 is PRHDT and CDR2 is FYEKMQ (reference sequence). This CDR3 is 15 amino acids long. The CDR3 reads CASSLGLGLRVRQFF. The CDR3 nucleotides read TGTGCCAGCAGCTTAGGACTGGGTTTGAGGGTACGGCAGTTCTTC.

This clonotype was observed a handful of times. The chain links TRBV20-1 to TRBJ2-4; tentatively, D is TRBD1 (5 bases). CDR3 length: 15 amino acids. V was cut by 6 bases and J by 3 bases, with 18 bases left in between. Looked up from germline, CDR1 is DFQATT and CDR2 is SNEGSKA (reference sequence). The CDR3 DNA reads TGCAGTGCGAATCGGCAGGGCCGAGGCAAAAACATTCAGTACTTC. Translated: CSANRQGRGKNIQYF.

The genes are TRBV5-1 and TRBJ2-5; possible D gene TRBD2, 7 bases. The DNA end is more similar to TRBJ2-7, so the J call may be wrong. Germline V gene lookup returns CDR1 SGHRS and CDR2 YFSETQ. This CDR3 comprises 15 residues. Written as DNA, the CDR3 is TGCGCCAGCAGCTGGGAGGGACATCTACACTACGAGCAGTACTTC. Its translation is CASSWEGHLHYEQYF.

This chain links TRBV4-2 with TRBJ2-1; TRBD1 or TRBD2 may be the D gene (6 bases each). Gene TRBJ2-7 matches the end of the DNA better, so the J call may be wrong. CDR1 is LGHNA, CDR2 YNFKEQ, per germline. This CDR3 is 17 amino acids long. The CDR3 sequence is CASSPNRKGGTYNEQYF. CDR3 nucleotide sequence: TGTGCCAGCAGCCCTAATCGCAAGGGGGGAACTTACAATGAGCAGTACTTC.

This clonotype was observed a few times. This sequence joins TRBV15 and TRBJ2-5, with 8 positions matching TRBD2. CDR3 size: 14 residues. Trimming cost V 0 bases and J 5 bases; bases outside gene matches: 2. Germline V gene sequence: CDR1 LNHNV, CDR2 YYDKDF (reference sequence). The CDR3 sequence: CATSRDGLAETQYF. The CDR3 region has the DNA TGTGCCACCAGCAGAGATGGACTAGCCGAGACCCAGTACTTC.

The J gene is TRBJ1-5, the V gene TRBV24-1; unclear D gene. In germline, CDR1 is KGHDR, CDR2 SFDVKD. CDR3 length equals 14 residues. With 0 bases removed from V and 3 bases from J, the gap between germline ends came to 5 bases. The CDR3 spells CATSDLGVNQPQHF. DNA of the CDR3: TGTGCCACCAGTGATTTGGGGGTCAATCAGCCCCAGCATTTT.

This clonotype has just a few counts. The V call is TRBV27, the J call TRBJ2-5; no clear D. Trimming took off 5 bases at V and 2 bases at J, with 9 bases between the two ends. The germline V gene encodes CDR1 MNHEY and CDR2 SMNVEV (reference sequence). The length of the CDR3 is 13 residues. For the CDR3, the DNA is TGTGCCAGCAGTCCCCGACGTCAAGAGACCCAGTACTTC. It encodes CASSPRRQETQYF.

This clonotype was counted at least ten times. A junction boundary mismatches the germline segment, possibly from a read error. The chain couples TRBV5-1 to TRBJ2-7, with D maybe TRBD2 (6 bases). Germline V gene lookup returns CDR1 SGHRS and CDR2 YFSETQ. The CDR3 sequence is 14 residues long. The CDR3 nucleotides read TGTGCCAGCAGTTTGCGGGGAACCTCCTACGAGCAGTACTTC. Its protein product is CASSLRGTSYEQYF.

V and J are TRBV5-6 and TRBJ1-1; D remains unclear. This CDR3 is 13 amino acids long. Trimming left V 1 base short and J 8 bases short, with 12 bases between. The V gene's germline CDR1 is SGHDT and CDR2 YYEEEE. CDR3 DNA sequence: TGTGCCAGCAGCTTGTCTTCGGGGATGGAAGCTTTCTTT. Amino acid sequence: CASSLSSGMEAFF.